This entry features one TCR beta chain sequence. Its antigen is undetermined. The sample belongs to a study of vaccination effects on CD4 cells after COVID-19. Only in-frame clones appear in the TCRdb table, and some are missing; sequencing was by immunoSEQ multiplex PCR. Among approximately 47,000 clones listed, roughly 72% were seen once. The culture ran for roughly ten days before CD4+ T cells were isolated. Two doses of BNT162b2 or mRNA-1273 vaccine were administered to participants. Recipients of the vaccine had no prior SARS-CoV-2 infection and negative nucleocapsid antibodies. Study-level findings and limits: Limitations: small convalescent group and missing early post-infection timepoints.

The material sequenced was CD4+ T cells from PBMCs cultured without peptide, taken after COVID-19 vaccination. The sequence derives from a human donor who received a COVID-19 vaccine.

In DNA form, the CDR3 reads TGTGCCACCAGTGAAGGGGGGGCCGACTATGGCTACACCTTC. It is translated as CATSEGGADYGYTF. J is TRBJ1-2 and V is TRBV24-1, with a weak D call TRBD1 (6 bases). Trimming removed 4 bases at V and 3 bases at J, with 11 bases between. The length of the CDR3 is 14 residues. The germline V gene has CDR1 KGHDR and CDR2 SFDVKD.